This entry lists 20 T cell receptor beta chains sequenced from one sample in a study of regulatory T cells in long-lasting Graves disease. Time point of the sample: newly diagnosed GD, antithyroid drugs for less than 3 months. Preparation of the TCR library used RNA extracted from PBMCs. To make TCR beta libraries, researchers used iRepertoire HTBI primers and Arm-PCR of CDR3 regions. TCRdb reprocessed the multiplex PCR reads via MiXCR and lists one record per CDR3 protein. The table lists about 440,000 distinct CDR3 sequences, about 15% of them singletons. The sample also formed part of further work on T cells in Graves' hyperthyroidism and ophthalmopathy.

The input for sequencing was peripheral blood mononuclear cells (PBMCs), taken at new diagnosis, from a patient treated with antithyroid drugs. These receptors all stem from a woman aged 25 to 45 with Graves disease.

This clonotype showed up just a few times. The chain combines TRBV12-3 or TRBV12-4 with TRBJ1-1; possibly TRBD1 for D (6 bases). The CDR3 is 15 residues long. The ends were cut back, 3 bases at V and 7 bases at J, with 18 bases in the middle. The CDR3 region has the DNA TGTGCCAGCAGTTTCCCCAGTCAGGGGTCAATTGAAGCTTTCTTT. It codes for CASSFPSQGSIEAFF.

This clonotype was seen at least ten times. The rearrangement uses TRBV6-1 and TRBJ1-2; 10 bases line up with TRBD1. V was clipped by 5 bases and J by 0 bases; unmatched bases: 9. Germline CDR1 MNHNS, CDR2 SASEGT. CDR3 length equals 17 residues. In DNA form, the CDR3 reads TGTGCCAGCAGTCACGGGACAGGGGCGGTAGCTAACTATGGCTACACCTTC. Its translation: CASSHGTGAVANYGYTF.

This clonotype came up a few times. J is TRBJ2-3 and V is TRBV29-1, with a possible D match to TRBD1 (5 bases). In germline, CDR1 is SQVTM, CDR2 ANQGSEA. There are 15 residues in the CDR3. Trimming left V 3 bases short and J 3 bases short, with 16 bases between. The DNA for the CDR3 is TGCAGCGTTGAGGAAGGGGCGTTTAGTACAGATACGCAGTATTTT. This encodes CSVEEGAFSTDTQYF.

The V gene is TRBV6-1, the J gene TRBJ2-2; D gene ambiguous. V lost 7 bases and J lost 6, with 6 bases in between. CDR1 and CDR2 from the germline V gene are MNHNS and SASEGT. There are 11 residues in the CDR3. The chain's CDR3 is CASTWAGELFF. CDR3 coding DNA: TGTGCCAGCACATGGGCCGGGGAGCTGTTTTTT.

This clonotype has a count of ten or more. The rearrangement links TRBV11-1 to TRBJ2-7, with TRBD1 identical over 9 bases. The CDR3 spans 15 residues. V trimming: 1 base; J trimming: 3 bases; junction bases outside the gene matches: 4. Germline V gene data show CDR1 as SGHAT and CDR2 as FQDESV (reference sequence). The CDR3 region is CASSLEQGADYEQYF. CDR3 nucleotide sequence: TGTGCCAGCAGCTTAGAACAGGGGGCTGACTACGAGCAGTACTTC.

This clonotype was counted between two and nine times. The chain combines TRBV6-2 or TRBV6-3 with TRBJ1-5, with 11 bases fitting TRBD1. V was clipped by 5 bases and J by 6 bases; unmatched bases: 9. The CDR3 runs 16 residues. In germline, CDR1 is MNHEY, CDR2 SVGEGT. DNA for the CDR3: TGTGCCAGCAGTGCCAGGGACAGGGGGACGGGTCAGCCCCAGCATTTT. Translating it yields CASSARDRGTGQPQHF.

This clonotype has only a few counts. The chain joins TRBV7-2 to TRBJ1-2; D is uncertain. The CDR3 has 14 residues. Germline assignment: CDR1 SGHTA and CDR2 FQGNSA. The V gene lost 1 base and the J gene lost 4 bases, with 10 bases spanning the gap. For the CDR3, the DNA is TGTGCCAGCAGCTTAGGGTCTCTAGCCTATGGCTACACCTTC. The encoded protein is CASSLGSLAYGYTF.

This chain uses TRBV19 with TRBJ2-1; 7 bases agree with TRBD2. The CDR3 runs 13 residues. The J segment lost 10 bases and the V segment lost 4 bases, leaving 7 bases of the junction unmatched. CDR1 and CDR2 (germline): LNHDA, SQIVND (reference sequence). CDR3 DNA sequence: TGTGCCAGTAGTACAGGACTAGTCGCCGAGCAGTTCTTC. It specifies CASSTGLVAEQFF.

This clonotype occurred a few times. V and J are TRBV19 and TRBJ1-1; D is unresolved. CDR3 length: 12 residues. Germline V gives CDR1 LNHDA, CDR2 SQIVND (reference sequence). The V and J ends lost 5 bases and 7 bases respectively, with 11 bases between them. DNA for the CDR3: TGTGCCAGTAGTTCTACAAGACTTGAAGCTTTCTTT. This codes for CASSSTRLEAFF. Using reference TRBV19 and TRBJ1-1 for the parts outside the CDR3, the full variable domain is DGGITQSPKYLFRKEGQNVTLSCEQNLNHDAMYWYRQDPGQGLRLIYYSQIVNDFQKGDIAEGYSVSREKKESFPLTVTSAQKNPTAFYLCASSSTRLEAFFGQGTRLTVV.

This clonotype was observed at least ten times. V usage is TRBV29-1 and J usage is TRBJ2-1; tentative D call: TRBD1 (7 bases). Trimming removed 7 bases from V and 6 bases from J, with 13 bases in between. Per the germline V gene, CDR1 is SQVTM and CDR2 is ANQGSEA. This CDR3 region has 12 residues. For the CDR3, the DNA is TGCAGCGCTTACAGGGGAGGCAATGAGCAGTTCTTC. The encoded protein is CSAYRGGNEQFF.

The table lists this clonotype with many counts. V and J are TRBV11-3 and TRBJ2-2; D tentatively fits TRBD1 or TRBD2 (5 bases each). Deletions cut 5 bases from V and 2 bases from J, with 18 bases between. The CDR3 consists of 17 residues. Germline CDR1 reads SGHNT; CDR2 reads YENEEA. DNA of the CDR3: TGTGCCAGCAGCCCTCACCGGGGCGCCGCAAACACCGGGGAGCTGTTTTTT. Translating it yields CASSPHRGAANTGELFF.

The table lists this clonotype with many counts. V usage is TRBV5-4 and J usage is TRBJ2-5; D is possibly TRBD1 (6 bases). V lost 3 bases and J lost 1, with 13 bases in between. The CDR3 contains 15 residues. In germline, CDR1 is SGHNT, CDR2 YYREEE (reference sequence). The CDR3 DNA reads as TGTGCCAGCAGCTCTGGACAGATTCGCCAAGAGACCCAGTACTTC. Amino acid sequence: CASSSGQIRQETQYF.

In its sample, this clonotype was seen a few times. The chain recombines TRBV18 with TRBJ2-7, with a tentative D call TRBD2 (6 bases). V lost 2 bases and J 0 bases, leaving 20 bases between the germline ends. Germline V lookup: CDR1 KGHSH, CDR2 LQKENI. This CDR3 has 18 amino acids. The DNA of the CDR3 is TGTGCCAGCTCACCAGTAATAACGGGAGACCTACGCTCCTACGAGCAGTACTTC. This translates into CASSPVITGDLRSYEQYF.

The rearrangement uses TRBV27 and TRBJ2-7; weak D call: TRBD1 (6 bases). This CDR3 spans 13 amino acids. CDR1 MNHEY and CDR2 SMNVEV come from the germline V gene (reference sequence). The V and J ends lost 4 bases and 2 bases respectively, with 9 bases between them. CDR3 in amino acids: CASSWTATYEQYF. The CDR3 nucleotides are TGTGCCAGCAGTTGGACAGCTACCTACGAGCAGTACTTC.

The rearrangement uses TRBV18 and TRBJ2-4; D is ambiguous. Trimming removed 4 bases from V and 5 bases from J, with 12 bases in between. The CDR3 contains 14 residues. Germline V CDR1 and CDR2: KGHSH, LQKENI. CDR3 bases: TGTGCCAGCTCACAGGAGTTAGGCGAAAACATTCAGTACTTC. Translated: CASSQELGENIQYF.

This clonotype was seen a few times. The chain links TRBV19 to TRBJ1-1; D not resolved. This CDR3 is 13 amino acids long. In germline, CDR1 is LNHDA, CDR2 SQIVND (reference sequence). Trimming pared 3 bases from V and 4 bases from J, leaving 9 bases between. The CDR3 nucleotides are TGTGCCAGTAGTATTTTCCGCGGCACTGAAGCTTTCTTT. It specifies CASSIFRGTEAFF.

This clonotype was recorded a few times. V is TRBV24-1 and J is TRBJ2-3, with 7 bases matching TRBD1. The CDR3 sequence is 13 residues long. V trimming: 7 bases; J trimming: 2 bases; junction bases outside the gene matches: 2. Germline values: CDR1 KGHDR, CDR2 SFDVKD. CDR3 amino acids: CATRDRNTDTQYF. Here the CDR3 DNA reads TGTGCCACCAGGGACAGGAACACAGATACGCAGTATTTT.

This clonotype was seen many times. The chain couples TRBV20-1 to TRBJ2-1; 8 bases align to TRBD2. Trimming at V came to 4 bases and at J to 4 bases, leaving 9 bases not matched to a gene. CDR1 DFQATT and CDR2 SNEGSKA come from the germline V gene (reference sequence). CDR3 length: 15 amino acids. The CDR3 reads CSATTGLGLYNEQFF. CDR3 DNA: TGCAGTGCTACGACGGGACTAGGCCTATACAATGAGCAGTTCTTC.

This clonotype was detected a few times. V usage is TRBV20-1 and J usage is TRBJ1-2; D call uncertain. Germline CDR1 reads DFQATT; CDR2 reads SNEGSKA (reference sequence). V was pared by 3 bases and J by 4 bases, with 18 bases between. The length of the CDR3 is 15 residues. The CDR3 protein is CSARSWRKILYGYTF. CDR3 in DNA: TGCAGTGCTAGGTCGTGGCGGAAAATACTCTATGGCTACACCTTC.

About this clonotype itself: Since a much larger clone is just one base distant, this may be a read error. J is TRBJ1-5 and V is TRBV24-1, with a tentative D call TRBD1 (5 bases). The CDR3 runs to 14 residues. Germline V gene data show CDR1 as KGHDR and CDR2 as SFDVKD. CDR3: CATGDLEGNQPQHF. The CDR3 nucleotides are TGTGCCACCGGTGATTTGGAGGGGAACCAGCCCCAGCATTTT.